This note documents a single TCR beta chain sequence. There is no known antigen for this receptor. There are no base qualities to consult, and no much larger clone falls within one base. The donors were healthy, HIV-negative adults who had no recently reported acute infections or vaccinations. Only Caucasian adults living in Nashville, Tennessee, USA were represented among the donors. CD4+ T cells were enriched through magnetic negative selection, after which naive cells were positively selected on CD45RA and the remaining negative fraction served as the memory subset. Blood was obtained by leukapheresis, after which PBMCs were separated by Ficoll-Histopaque density gradient centrifugation and cryopreserved in liquid nitrogen vapor phase. Purity and quantity of every magnetically sorted T cell population were checked by analytical flow cytometry. From each sorted fraction, genomic DNA was isolated and quantified by UV absorbance on a Nanodrop 2000c.

Trimming takes 7 bases off V and 4 bases off J; junction bases not matched to a gene: 7. The CDR3 covers 15 residues, taking in both the cysteine and the phenylalanine. Kept here is only the CDR3 DNA, which spans 45 bases and is read in frame from base 1. CDR1 and CDR2 were assigned from the germline V gene (reference sequence) as LNHDA and SQIVND. These data are taken from a study of shared clonotypes between healthy human individuals (dated by TCRdb to about 2020). The study in broad terms: The cohort comprised two women and three men aged 18 to 49 years. To increase sequencing depth and limit assay-specific biases, different laboratories used diverse techniques to prepare libraries and sequence TCR repertoires. Between about 0.9 and 10 billion PBMCs per donor were obtained by leukapheresis. The study deeply sequenced blood TCR repertoires of several healthy adults to estimate repertoire size and the extent of clonotype sharing between individuals. For each donor, three plates each were used for CD4 naive and CD4 memory, two plates were used for CD8 naive, and one plate was used for CD8 memory. Overall study outcomes, separate from this receptor: The genetic and exposure-history diversity represented was limited by the small number of donors. Sampling was restricted to blood, and TCR repertoires in tissues likely differ from the TCR repertoires found in blood. Larger estimated clonotype richness was generally found for naive subsets than for memory subsets. Compared with non-shared clonotypes, clonotypes shared by all four sorted-subset donors had higher generation probabilities. Sharing across four donors was observed for roughly 5% of naive CD4, less than 4% of naive CD8, 2% to 2.5% of memory CD4, and about 0.39% of memory CD8 clonotypes. Even with the large sequencing depth, rarefaction of the sorted-subset datasets indicated that sequencing was incomplete. Pairwise subsampling indicated that sequencing depth was expected to affect the degree of clonotype sharing among donors.

Using the deep immunoSEQ assay, TCR CDR3 regions were amplified from genomic DNA by multiplex PCR. For each cell subset, the extracted genomic DNA was distributed evenly across all wells of several immunoSEQ 96-well plates, and each plate served as one replicate. For sorted subsets, 200 ng of genomic DNA, equivalent to around 31,000 T cell genomes, went into each replicate PCR. The purified libraries were quantified using a Qubit 3.0 fluorometer, sized with a Bioanalyzer 2100, and then quantified again using the KAPA Library Quantification kit. A separate single-read 150-cycle Illumina NextSeq 550 flow cell was used to sequence each immunoSEQ 96-well plate. Under the source paper's analysis protocol: Because the immunoSEQ output included only junctional sequences and no quality scores, the filtering could not be the same as the filtering used for full-length reads. Sequences were annotated with PyIR, a Python wrapper for IgBLAST v1.9, using IMGT germline references to assign V/J genes and CDR3. Any read was removed if the V/J assignment was weak (E-value above 1e-6), the CDR3 was missing, or the read contained stop codons, out-of-frame junctions, or ambiguous translated residues. V3J clonotypes were defined as sequences sharing an identical inferred V gene, J gene, and CDR3 amino acid sequence. Percentage overlap between repertoires was calculated by dividing the number of shared unique clonotypes by the size of the smaller repertoire. Three approaches were used to assess repertoire richness: RTK rarefaction, the Chao1 estimator, and Recon v2.1 estimates of unobserved clonotypes. Generation probabilities for all TCRbeta clonotypes obtained by the gDNA method from several donors were computed using OLGA. TCRdb limited this immuneACCESS table to in-frame rearrangements with V and J called. A share of clones is missing; checked studies link under half to unresolved V genes, and the rest is unexplained. From that table come the V and J calls and clone size; the DNA was used to work out D and trimming. The sample contains 2 million to 3 million clones, 80% to 95% of them found a single time. The top ten hold roughly 0.36% of the sample.

This receptor was identified in a young man in good health. Some clones in this sample may be carry-over from other donors' samples. Input material: naive CD4+ T cells from PBMCs. This specimen's cell subset or site label, interpreted: CD45RA+ positively selected. This receptor chain uses TRBV19 and TRBJ2-6, and TRBD1 matches 7 of the central bases. The nucleotide sequence reads TGTGCCAGTAAGAAGGGGGCGTCAGGGGCCAACGTCCTGACTTTC. The translation is CASKKGASGANVLTF.